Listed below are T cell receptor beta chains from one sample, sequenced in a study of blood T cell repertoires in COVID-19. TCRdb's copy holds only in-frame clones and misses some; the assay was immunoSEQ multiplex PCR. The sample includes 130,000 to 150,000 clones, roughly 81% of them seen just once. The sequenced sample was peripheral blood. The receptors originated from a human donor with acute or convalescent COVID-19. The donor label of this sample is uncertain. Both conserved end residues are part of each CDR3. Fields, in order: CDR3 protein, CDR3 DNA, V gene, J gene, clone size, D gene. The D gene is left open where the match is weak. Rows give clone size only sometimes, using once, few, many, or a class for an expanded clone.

CDR3: CASSQQTGDNSPLHF
DNA: TGCGCCAGCAGCCAACAGACGGGTGATAATTCACCCCTCCACTTT
V: TRBV4-1
J: TRBJ1-6
size: -
D: -

CDR3: CASSLDTSEAFF
DNA: TGTGCCAGCAGCTTGGACACCTCTGAAGCTTTCTTT
V: TRBV5-4
J: TRBJ1-1
size: -
D: -

CDR3: CASSLYPGNTIYF
DNA: TGTGCCAGCAGCCTCTACCCTGGAAACACCATATATTTT
V: TRBV9
J: TRBJ1-3
size: -
D: -

CDR3: CASSGYSGSWTDTQYF
DNA: TGTGCCAGCAGTGGTTATAGCGGGAGTTGGACAGATACGCAGTATTTT
V: TRBV6-1
J: TRBJ2-3
size: -
D: TRBD2

CDR3: CASRTQGHYGYTF
DNA: TGTGCCAGCAGGACACAGGGGCACTATGGCTACACCTTC
V: TRBV12-3/TRBV12-4
J: TRBJ1-2
size: -
D: TRBD1

CDR3: CASSYSGVDYEQYF
DNA: TGTGCCAGCAGTTATAGCGGGGTGGACTACGAGCAGTACTTC
V: TRBV6-2/TRBV6-3
J: TRBJ2-7
size: -
D: TRBD2

CDR3: CASSARDRGSYGYTF
DNA: TGTGCCAGCAGCGCTCGGGACAGGGGATCCTATGGCTACACCTTC
V: TRBV14
J: TRBJ1-2
size: -
D: TRBD1

CDR3: CASSQGRDTSRGYTF
DNA: TGTGCCAGCAGCCAAGGCCGGGACACATCTCGGGGCTACACCTTC
V: TRBV3-1/TRBV3-2
J: TRBJ1-2
size: -
D: -

CDR3: CASSGSLDTQYF
DNA: TGTGCCAGCAGCGGGTCTTTGGATACGCAGTATTTT
V: TRBV2
J: TRBJ2-3
size: -
D: -

CDR3: CASSPTGINTEAFF
DNA: TGTGCCAGTAGCCCCACAGGGATTAACACTGAAGCTTTCTTT
V: TRBV19
J: TRBJ1-1
size: -
D: -

CDR3: CASNRQSFQETQYF
DNA: TGTGCCAGCAACCGACAGAGTTTCCAAGAGACCCAGTACTTC
V: TRBV7-2
J: TRBJ2-5
size: -
D: -

CDR3: CASSPSQPQHF
DNA: TGCGCCAGCAGTCCGTCTCAGCCCCAGCATTTT
V: TRBV23-1
J: TRBJ1-5
size: -
D: -

CDR3: CASSPGTGGIGNEQFF
DNA: TGCGCCAGCAGCCCAGGGACAGGGGGCATCGGCAATGAGCAGTTCTTC
V: TRBV5-1
J: TRBJ2-1
size: -
D: TRBD1

CDR3: CASSLFGGGTEAFF
DNA: TGCGCCAGCAGCTTGTTCGGGGGAGGGACTGAAGCTTTCTTT
V: TRBV5-1
J: TRBJ1-1
size: -
D: -

CDR3: CASSDGGQFRPEAFF
DNA: TGTGCCAGCAGTGATGGAGGGCAGTTCAGGCCTGAAGCTTTCTTT
V: TRBV6-1
J: TRBJ1-1
size: -
D: -

CDR3: CASSPQGNYGYTF
DNA: TGCGCCAGCAGCCCGCAGGGCAACTATGGCTACACCTTC
V: TRBV5-1
J: TRBJ1-2
size: -
D: -

CDR3: CASSLTGGGGVQETQYF
DNA: TGTGCCAGCAGTTTAACAGGGGGAGGCGGAGTACAAGAGACCCAGTACTTC
V: TRBV27
J: TRBJ2-5
size: -
D: TRBD1

CDR3: CASSPGGFVGEKLFF
DNA: TGTGCCAGCTCACCAGGCGGGTTTGTTGGTGAAAAACTGTTTTTT
V: TRBV18
J: TRBJ1-4
size: once
D: -